These 23 T cell receptor beta chains were all obtained from the same sample, sequenced in a study of T cells in Graves' hyperthyroidism and ophthalmopathy. Authors of the study amplified TCR beta CDR3 regions from RNA transcripts. Using the HTBI primer set, a first-round RT-PCR was run on the TCR CDR3. TCRdb re-analysed the multiplex PCR reads in MiXCR, keeping a single row per CDR3 protein. This table has roughly 500,000 distinct CDR3 sequences, 46% appearing once. The sequencing input was peripheral blood or thyroid tissue (not recorded which). The receptor source for this set is an adult woman with Graves' disease, either hyperthyroidism or ophthalmopathy (not recorded which).

This chain connects TRBV29-1 to TRBJ2-7, with a possible D match to TRBD2 (6 bases). CDR1 and CDR2 (germline): SQVTM, ANQGSEA. This CDR3 spans 13 amino acids. Trimming left V 8 bases short and J 3 bases short, with 17 bases between. The CDR3, as DNA: TGCAGCCAAGGTAGGGCGGGATTCTACGAGCAGTACTTC. It codes for CSQGRAGFYEQYF.

This clonotype was counted only a few times. The rearrangement joins TRBV3-1 to TRBJ2-7; D may be TRBD1 (6 bases). Germline lookup yields CDR1 LGHDT and CDR2 YNNKEL (reference sequence). This CDR3 has 14 amino acids. Trimming shortened V by 4 bases and J by 6 bases, and 16 bases separated the two germline ends. The CDR3, as DNA: TGTGCCAGCAGCCCAGCCGGGACAATCAGCGAGCAGTACTTC. It yields the protein CASSPAGTISEQYF.

This clonotype has at least ten counts. This chain joins TRBV14 and TRBJ1-6, with D possibly matching TRBD1 (6 bases). The CDR3 is 15 residues long. V gave up 2 bases and J gave up 6 bases, with 11 bases separating them. The V gene's germline CDR1 is SGHDN and CDR2 FVKESK. This chain's CDR3 is CASSQIGQPNSPLHF. The CDR3 region has the DNA TGTGCCAGCAGCCAAATAGGACAGCCTAATTCACCCCTCCACTTT.

V and J are TRBV7-8 and TRBJ2-2; 10 nucleotides agree with TRBD2. Trimming at V came to 5 bases and at J to 0 bases, leaving 9 bases not matched to a gene. The CDR3 extends over 18 amino acids. The germline gives CDR1 SGHVS, CDR2 FQNEAQ. The CDR3: CASSQWTSGYANTGELFF. In DNA, the CDR3 is TGTGCCAGCAGCCAGTGGACTAGCGGATACGCGAACACCGGGGAGCTGTTTTTT.

Here the CDR3 DNA reads TGTGCCAGCAGCGTCTACAGGGGGCCTGAAGCTTTCTTT. Its translation is CASSVYRGPEAFF. This sequence joins TRBV4-2 and TRBJ1-1, with 9 positions matching TRBD1. Germline V gene sequence: CDR1 LGHNA, CDR2 YNFKEQ. The junction had 4 bases not matched to a gene; V was cut back by 5 bases and J by 6 bases. The CDR3 is 13 amino acids.

V usage is TRBV20-1 and J usage is TRBJ1-1; possibly TRBD1 for D (5 bases). This CDR3 has 15 residues. Germline V gives CDR1 DFQATT, CDR2 SNEGSKA (reference sequence). In nucleotides, the CDR3 is TGCAGCGCAGTCCCGGGACGAGGATGGGCGACTGAAGCTTTCTTT. Protein: CSAVPGRGWATEAFF.

The chain employs TRBV6-5 and TRBJ2-5, with D possibly TRBD1 on 5 matching bases. CDR3 size: 15 residues. Germline CDR1 MNHEY, CDR2 SVGAGI. Between the trimmed V and J ends, which lost 6 bases and 4 bases, there was a span of 18 bases. CDR3 sequence: CASSSKGQGGETQYF. DNA of the CDR3: TGTGCCAGCAGCTCAAAGGGGCAGGGCGGAGAGACCCAGTACTTC.

This clonotype was observed many times. V is TRBV5-5 and J is TRBJ1-1; perhaps TRBD1 as D (6 bases). The V and J ends lost 0 bases and 0 bases respectively, with 9 bases between them. Germline-derived CDR1 and CDR2 are SGHKS and YYEKEE (reference sequence). The CDR3 has 15 amino acids. The CDR3 is CASSLARGLNTEAFF. The CDR3 region has the DNA TGTGCCAGCAGCTTGGCCAGGGGCCTGAACACTGAAGCTTTCTTT.

This clonotype was recorded at least ten times. The chain's CDR3 is CASSLGPPYEQYF. The CDR3 nucleotides are TGTGCCAGCAGCTTAGGCCCCCCCTACGAGCAGTACTTC. The V call is TRBV11-2, the J call TRBJ2-7; D is ambiguous. Germline-derived CDR1 and CDR2 are SGHAT and FQNNGV. The CDR3 is 13 residues long. Trimming removed 1 base from V and 2 bases from J, with 6 bases in between. The full variable domain, completed using reference TRBV11-2 and TRBJ2-7, is EAGVAQSPRYKIIEKRQSVAFWCNPISGHATLYWYQQILGQGPKLLIQFQNNGVVDDSQLPKDRFSAERLKGVDSTLKIQPAKLEDSAVYLCASSLGPPYEQYFGPGTRLTVT.

The chain employs TRBV2 and TRBJ1-1; D is perhaps TRBD1 (5 bases). The V gene lost 2 bases and the J gene lost 11 bases, with 24 bases spanning the gap. CDR3 length equals 16 residues. The germline V gene has CDR1 SNHLY and CDR2 FYNNEI. This CDR3 reads CASSETGLAETPGAFF. In nucleotides, the CDR3 is TGTGCCAGCAGTGAAACGGGACTAGCGGAGACACCGGGGGCTTTCTTT.

In its sample, this clonotype was seen many times. The genes are TRBV3-1 and TRBJ2-7; D not certain. The CDR3 is 12 residues long. Trimming cost V 1 base and J 6 bases, with 7 bases left between them. Germline CDR1 is LGHDT and CDR2 is YNNKEL (reference sequence). This chain's CDR3 is CASSQAWGEQYF. The CDR3 bases are TGTGCCAGCAGCCAAGCATGGGGCGAGCAGTACTTC.

This clonotype showed up just once. The chain joins TRBV29-1 to TRBJ2-2; D is possibly TRBD1 (5 bases). Germline CDR1 and CDR2: SQVTM and ANQGSEA. CDR3 size: 13 residues. Trimming left V 8 bases short and J 0 bases short, with 10 bases between. The CDR3 DNA follows: TGCAGCTTGGGGCAGACGAACACCGGGGAGCTGTTTTTT. Translating gives CSLGQTNTGELFF.

This clonotype was detected many times. The chain has TRBV20-1 and TRBJ1-5; D remains ambiguous. CDR1 and CDR2 from the germline V gene are DFQATT and SNEGSKA (reference sequence). Deletions cut 2 bases from V and 3 bases from J, with 11 bases between. CDR3 size: 14 residues. CDR3 DNA sequence: TGCAGTGCTAGATCGGCCACGGCCAATCAGCCCCAGCATTTT. It translates to CSARSATANQPQHF.

This chain connects TRBV7-2 to TRBJ1-4; 9 positions agree with TRBD1. Germline CDR1 SGHTA, CDR2 FQGNSA. CDR3 size: 15 residues. J was trimmed by 8 bases and V by 2 bases; bases with no gene match: 6. CDR3 sequence reads: CASSLLGTGYEKLFF. CDR3 coding DNA: TGTGCCAGCAGCTTACTTGGGACAGGGTACGAAAAACTGTTTTTT.

This clonotype came up once. The chain joins TRBV7-2 to TRBJ2-7; 8 bases match TRBD1. The V segment lost 2 bases and the J segment 4 bases; nucleotides outside the gene matches: 1. Per the germline V gene, CDR1 is SGHTA and CDR2 is FQGNSA. The CDR3 totals 13 residues. The CDR3 region is CASSLWDRYEQYF. The CDR3 DNA follows: TGTGCCAGCAGCTTATGGGACAGGTACGAGCAGTACTTC.

This clonotype was seen only a few times. The chain employs TRBV27 and TRBJ2-5; D call uncertain. The CDR3 runs 13 residues. The germline V gene encodes CDR1 MNHEY and CDR2 SMNVEV (reference sequence). V was trimmed by 8 bases and J by 4 bases, leaving 14 bases between them. CDR3 region: CASRLLGGETQYF. In nucleotides, the CDR3 is TGTGCCAGCCGACTCTTGGGTGGAGAGACCCAGTACTTC.

This clonotype has a handful of counts. The chain carries TRBV7-9 and TRBJ2-7; 7 nucleotides align to TRBD1. The CDR3 is 15 residues long. V dropped 3 bases and J dropped 2; count of bases not matched to a gene: 7. Germline loops: CDR1 SEHNR, CDR2 FQNEAQ (reference sequence). CDR3 in amino acids: CASSLTGTVAYEQYF. The CDR3 DNA reads TGTGCCAGCAGCTTGACCGGGACAGTCGCCTACGAGCAGTACTTC. Looking up the rest from reference TRBV7-9 and TRBJ2-7 gives the full variable domain: DTGVSQNPRHKITKRGQNVTFRCDPISEHNRLYWYRQTLGQGPEFLTYFQNEAQLEKSRLLSDRFSAERPKGSFSTLEIQRTEQGDSAMYLCASSLTGTVAYEQYFGPGTRLTVT.

CDR3 sequence (DNA): TGCAGTGCTACGAGGGGGCAGTACTTC. Protein sequence: CSATRGQYF. The chain recombines TRBV20-1 with TRBJ2-7; D may match TRBD1 or TRBD2 (5 bases each). V lost 4 bases and J 9 bases, leaving 7 bases between the germline ends. This CDR3 spans 9 amino acids. Germline-derived CDR1 and CDR2 are DFQATT and SNEGSKA (reference sequence).

This rearrangement joins TRBV9 to TRBJ1-2; D is ambiguous. The CDR3 sequence is 13 residues long. Germline lookup yields CDR1 SGDLS and CDR2 YYNGEE. V gave up 0 bases and J gave up 7 bases, with 10 bases separating them. CDR3 DNA sequence: TGTGCCAGCAGCGTAGGGGTGGGGTTTGGCTACACCTTC. It is translated as CASSVGVGFGYTF.

There are a few counts of this clonotype. The V call is TRBV19, the J call TRBJ2-7, with D maybe TRBD1 (5 bases). This CDR3 is 11 amino acids long. V lost 6 bases and J lost 5, with 8 bases in between. Germline V gives CDR1 LNHDA, CDR2 SQIVND (reference sequence). Here the CDR3 reads CASRKGNEQYF. The CDR3 DNA sequence: TGTGCCAGTAGGAAGGGGAACGAGCAGTACTTC.

The chain joins TRBV7-7 to TRBJ2-5; D remains ambiguous. V lost 2 bases and J lost 7, with 14 bases in between. Germline CDR1 is SSHAT and CDR2 is FNYEAQ (reference sequence). This CDR3 is built from 14 residues. The CDR3 loop reads CASSLTPALGTQYF. The CDR3 DNA is TGTGCCAGCAGCTTAACTCCAGCCCTCGGGACCCAGTACTTC.

The V gene is TRBV10-2, the J gene TRBJ2-5; no definite D call. The CDR3 contains 13 residues. Germline CDR1 reads WSHSY; CDR2 reads SAAADI. Trimming took 4 bases from V and 7 from J, leaving 13 bases between them. The CDR3 region has the DNA TGCGCCAGCAGTGGTCGGCCTGAGGTGACCCAGTACTTC. Residues: CASSGRPEVTQYF.

This rearrangement joins TRBV5-1 to TRBJ2-5, with a tentative D call TRBD1 (7 bases). CDR1 SGHRS and CDR2 YFSETQ come from the germline V gene. This CDR3 is built from 15 residues. Trimming pared 3 bases from V and 1 base from J, leaving 13 bases between. CDR3 protein: CASSWGDRSQETQYF. The CDR3 nucleotides read TGCGCCAGCAGCTGGGGGGACAGATCCCAAGAGACCCAGTACTTC.